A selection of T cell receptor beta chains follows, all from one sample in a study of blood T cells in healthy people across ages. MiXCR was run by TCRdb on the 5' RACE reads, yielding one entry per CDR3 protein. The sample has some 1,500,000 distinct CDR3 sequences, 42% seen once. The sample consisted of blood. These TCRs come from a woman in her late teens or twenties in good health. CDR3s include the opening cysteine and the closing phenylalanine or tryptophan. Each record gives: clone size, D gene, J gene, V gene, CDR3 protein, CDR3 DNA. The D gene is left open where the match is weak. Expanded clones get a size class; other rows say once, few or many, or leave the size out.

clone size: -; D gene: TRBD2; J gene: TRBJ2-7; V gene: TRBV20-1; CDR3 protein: CSAGPYLAGGPFEQYF; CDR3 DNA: TGCAGTGCTGGACCCTATCTAGCGGGAGGGCCATTCGAGCAGTACTTC
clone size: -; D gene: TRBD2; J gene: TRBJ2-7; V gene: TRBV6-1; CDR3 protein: CASRLAGERAEQYF; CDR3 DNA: TGTGCCAGCAGACTAGCGGGGGAAAGGGCTGAGCAGTACTTC
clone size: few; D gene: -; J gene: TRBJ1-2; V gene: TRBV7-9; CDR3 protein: CASSTVKRGGYTF; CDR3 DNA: TGTGCCAGCAGCACCGTCAAGAGGGGTGGCTACACCTTC
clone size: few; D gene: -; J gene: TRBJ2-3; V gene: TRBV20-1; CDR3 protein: CSARVGGGDTQYF; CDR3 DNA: TGCAGTGCTAGGGTCGGGGGAGGAGATACGCAGTATTTT
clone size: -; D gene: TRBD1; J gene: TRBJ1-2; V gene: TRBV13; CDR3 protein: CASSLYRGGYTF; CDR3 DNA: TGTGCCAGCAGCTTATACAGGGGTGGCTACACCTTC
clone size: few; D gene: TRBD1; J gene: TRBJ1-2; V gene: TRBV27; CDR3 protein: CASSLLQGANGYTF; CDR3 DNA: TGTGCCAGCAGTTTGTTACAGGGGGCGAATGGCTACACCTTC
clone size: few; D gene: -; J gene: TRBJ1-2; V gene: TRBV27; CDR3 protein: CASSLSPGLDGYTF; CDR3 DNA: TGTGCCAGCAGTTTATCCCCCGGGTTAGATGGCTACACCTTC
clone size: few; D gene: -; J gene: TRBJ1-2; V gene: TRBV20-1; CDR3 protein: CSARAEVSYGYTF; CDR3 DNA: TGCAGTGCTAGAGCGGAGGTTTCCTATGGCTACACCTTC
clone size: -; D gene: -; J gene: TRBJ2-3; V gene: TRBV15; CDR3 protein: CATSRGGAGSTDTQYF; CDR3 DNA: TGTGCCACCAGCAGAGGAGGGGCAGGTAGCACAGATACGCAGTATTTT
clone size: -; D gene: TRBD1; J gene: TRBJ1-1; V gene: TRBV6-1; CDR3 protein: CASTSDRFNTEAFF; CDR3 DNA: TGTGCCAGCACCTCGGACAGGTTTAACACTGAAGCTTTCTTT
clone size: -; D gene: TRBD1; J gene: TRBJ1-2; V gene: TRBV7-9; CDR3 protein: CASSQGTDNYGYTF; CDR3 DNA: TGTGCCAGCAGCCAGGGGACAGATAACTATGGCTACACCTTC
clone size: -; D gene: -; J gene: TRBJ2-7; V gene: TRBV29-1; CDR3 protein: CSVGGRAGHYEQYF; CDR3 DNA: TGCAGCGTCGGGGGACGAGCGGGACACTACGAGCAGTACTTC
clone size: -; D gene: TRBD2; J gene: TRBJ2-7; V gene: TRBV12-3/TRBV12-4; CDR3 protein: CASSYSPTSGSLNSYNEQYF; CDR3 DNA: TGTGCCAGCAGTTATTCCCCAACTAGCGGGAGCTTAAACTCCTACAATGAGCAGTACTTC
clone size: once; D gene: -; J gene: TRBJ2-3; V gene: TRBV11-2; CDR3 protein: CASSPWAGRTVTDTQYF; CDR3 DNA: TGTGCCAGCAGCCCCTGGGCGGGGAGAACCGTCACAGATACGCAGTATTTT
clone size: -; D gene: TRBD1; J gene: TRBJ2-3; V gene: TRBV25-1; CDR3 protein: CASSGDRVLNTDTQYF; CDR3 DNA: TGTGCCAGCAGTGGGGACAGGGTTCTAAACACAGATACGCAGTATTTT
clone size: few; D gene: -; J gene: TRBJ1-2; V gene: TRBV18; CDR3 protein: CASSPTPDNYGYTF; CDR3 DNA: TGTGCCAGCTCACCTACGCCGGACAACTATGGCTACACCTTC
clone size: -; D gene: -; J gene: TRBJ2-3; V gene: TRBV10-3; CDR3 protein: CAISEERQSPDTQYF; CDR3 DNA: TGTGCCATCAGTGAGGAGAGACAGAGTCCCGATACGCAGTATTTT
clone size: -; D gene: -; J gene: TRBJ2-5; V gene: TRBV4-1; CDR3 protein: CASSQDSGTFRTQYF; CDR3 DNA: TGCGCCAGCAGCCAAGATTCCGGGACCTTCCGGACCCAGTACTTC
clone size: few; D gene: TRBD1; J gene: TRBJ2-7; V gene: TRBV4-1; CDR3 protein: CASSHLGTGSYEQYF; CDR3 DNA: TGCGCCAGCAGCCATCTCGGGACAGGTTCCTACGAGCAGTACTTC
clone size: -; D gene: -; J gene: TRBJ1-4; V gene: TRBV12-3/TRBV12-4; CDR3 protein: CASSLENGEELFF; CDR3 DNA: TGTGCCAGCAGTTTAGAGAACGGTGAAGAACTGTTTTTT
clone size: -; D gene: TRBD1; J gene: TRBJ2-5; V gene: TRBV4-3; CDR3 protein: CASSQGTGGTSGQYF; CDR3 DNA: TGCGCCAGCAGCCAGGGAACAGGGGGTACCTCTGGGCAGTACTTC
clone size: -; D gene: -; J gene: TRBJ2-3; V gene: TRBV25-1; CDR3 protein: CASSGSGTRPTDTQYF; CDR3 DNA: TGTGCCAGCAGTGGCTCCGGGACAAGGCCCACAGATACGCAGTATTTT
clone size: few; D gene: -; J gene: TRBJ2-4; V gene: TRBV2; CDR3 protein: CASSRFTGIAKNIQYF; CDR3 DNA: TGTGCCAGCAGTCGTTTTACAGGGATAGCCAAAAACATTCAGTACTTC
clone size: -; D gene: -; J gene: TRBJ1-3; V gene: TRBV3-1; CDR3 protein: CASSQAGRRTSGNTIYF; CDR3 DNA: TGTGCCAGCAGCCAAGCGGGACGGAGGACATCGGGAAACACCATATATTTT
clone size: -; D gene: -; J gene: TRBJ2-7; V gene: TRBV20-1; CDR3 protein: CSARDPLLGGAYEQYF; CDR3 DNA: TGCAGTGCTAGAGATCCCCTGTTGGGGGGTGCCTACGAGCAGTACTTC
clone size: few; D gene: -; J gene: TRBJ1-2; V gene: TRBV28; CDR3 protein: CASSTPRETNYGYTF; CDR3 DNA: TGTGCCAGCAGCACCCCTAGGGAAACGAACTATGGCTACACCTTC
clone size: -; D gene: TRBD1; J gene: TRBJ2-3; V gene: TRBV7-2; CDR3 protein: CASRRDRATDTQYF; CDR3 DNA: TGTGCCAGCAGACGGGACAGGGCCACAGATACGCAGTATTTT
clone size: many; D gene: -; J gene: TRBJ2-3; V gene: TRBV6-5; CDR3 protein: CASSYSSPLLGVPYF; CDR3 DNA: TGTGCCAGCAGTTACTCGAGTCCCCTTTTGGGTGTCCCGTATTTT
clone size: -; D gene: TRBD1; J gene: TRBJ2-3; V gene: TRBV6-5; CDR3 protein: CASSYWQGATDTQYF; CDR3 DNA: TGTGCCAGCAGTTACTGGCAGGGGGCTACAGATACGCAGTATTTT
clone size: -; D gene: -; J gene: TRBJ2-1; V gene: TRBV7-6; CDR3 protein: CASSYNPRRLSHEQFF; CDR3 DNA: TGTGCCAGCAGCTATAACCCACGACGCTTGAGTCATGAGCAGTTCTTC
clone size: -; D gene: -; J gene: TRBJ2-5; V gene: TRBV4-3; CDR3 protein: CASSQVIFGLRQETQYF; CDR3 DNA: TGCGCCAGCAGCCAAGTGATTTTCGGGTTGAGGCAAGAGACCCAGTACTTC
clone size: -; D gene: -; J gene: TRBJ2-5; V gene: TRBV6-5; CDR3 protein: CASSQAEGDTQETQYF; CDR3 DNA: TGTGCCAGCAGCCAAGCCGAGGGGGACACTCAAGAGACCCAGTACTTC
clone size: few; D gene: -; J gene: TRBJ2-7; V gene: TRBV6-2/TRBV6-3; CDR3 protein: CASTNGPGPEFYEQYF; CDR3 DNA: TGTGCCAGCACCAACGGACCGGGACCTGAGTTCTACGAGCAGTACTTC
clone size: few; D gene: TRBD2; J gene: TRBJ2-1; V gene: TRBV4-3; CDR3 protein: CASSPTSGRNEQFF; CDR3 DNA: TGCGCCAGCAGCCCGACTAGCGGGAGAAATGAGCAGTTCTTC
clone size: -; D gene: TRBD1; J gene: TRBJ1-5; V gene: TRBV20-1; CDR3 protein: CSASLRDRRALYSNQPQHF; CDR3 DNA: TGCAGTGCTAGTCTCCGGGACAGGCGGGCCCTATATAGCAATCAGCCCCAGCATTTT
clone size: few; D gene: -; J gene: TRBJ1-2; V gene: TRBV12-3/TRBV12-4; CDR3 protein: CASSSSTAHYGYTF; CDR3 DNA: TGTGCCAGCAGTTCCTCGACCGCACACTATGGCTACACCTTC
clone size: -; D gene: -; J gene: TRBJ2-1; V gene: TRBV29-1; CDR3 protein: CSVHLATYNEQFF; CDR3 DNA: TGCAGCGTTCATCTAGCGACCTACAATGAGCAGTTCTTC
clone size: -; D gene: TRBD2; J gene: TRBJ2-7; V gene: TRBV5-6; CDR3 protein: CASAISGDSYEQYF; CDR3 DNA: TGTGCCAGCGCGATTAGCGGGGACTCCTACGAGCAGTACTTC
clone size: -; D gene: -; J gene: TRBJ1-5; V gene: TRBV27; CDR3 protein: CASSSAGPRGLNQPQHF; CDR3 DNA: TGTGCCAGCAGTTCCGCCGGTCCCCGGGGTCTTAATCAGCCCCAGCATTTT
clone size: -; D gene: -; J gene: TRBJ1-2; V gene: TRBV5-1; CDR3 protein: CASSPAPQTDYGYTF; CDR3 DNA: TGCGCCAGCAGCCCGGCCCCCCAAACGGACTATGGCTACACCTTC
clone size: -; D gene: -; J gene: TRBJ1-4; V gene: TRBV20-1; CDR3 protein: CSAKPGPTNEKLFF; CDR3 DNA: TGCAGTGCGAAACCAGGACCAACTAATGAAAAACTGTTTTTT
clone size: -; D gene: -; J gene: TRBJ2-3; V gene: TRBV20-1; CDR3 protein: CSAQRQTTDTQYF; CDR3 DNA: TGCAGTGCCCAGAGACAGACCACAGATACGCAGTATTTT
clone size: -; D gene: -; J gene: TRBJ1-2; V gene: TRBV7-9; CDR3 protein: CASSLDGWYGYTF; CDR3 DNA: TGTGCCAGCAGCTTAGATGGGTGGTATGGCTACACCTTC
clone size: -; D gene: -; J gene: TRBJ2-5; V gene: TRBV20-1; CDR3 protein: CSADRRDEQYF; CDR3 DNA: TGCAGTGCAGACCGACGTGATGAGCAGTACTTC
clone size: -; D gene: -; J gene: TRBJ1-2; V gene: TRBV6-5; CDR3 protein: CASSYSQDYGYTF; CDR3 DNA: TGTGCCAGCAGTTACAGTCAGGACTATGGCTACACCTTC
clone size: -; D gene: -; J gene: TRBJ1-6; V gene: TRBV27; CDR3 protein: CASSFQGWNSPLHF; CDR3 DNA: TGTGCCAGCAGTTTCCAGGGGTGGAATTCACCCCTCCACTTT
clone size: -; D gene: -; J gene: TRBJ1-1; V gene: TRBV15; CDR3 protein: CATSREAGVNTEAFF; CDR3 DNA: TGTGCCACCAGCAGAGAGGCCGGGGTGAACACTGAAGCTTTCTTT
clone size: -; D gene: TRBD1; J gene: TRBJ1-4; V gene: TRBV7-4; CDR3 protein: CASSSPYVGQSNEKLFF; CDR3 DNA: TGTGCCAGCAGCTCCCCTTACGTGGGACAGTCTAATGAAAAACTGTTTTTT
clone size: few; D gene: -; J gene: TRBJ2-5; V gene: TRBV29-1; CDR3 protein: CSVEDRGSAETQYF; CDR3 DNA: TGCAGCGTTGAAGATCGGGGGTCGGCAGAGACCCAGTACTTC
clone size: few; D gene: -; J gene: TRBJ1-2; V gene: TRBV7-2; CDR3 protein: CASSSLGVLLYGYTF; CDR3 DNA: TGTGCCAGCAGCTCCCTGGGGGTCCTCCTCTATGGCTACACCTTC
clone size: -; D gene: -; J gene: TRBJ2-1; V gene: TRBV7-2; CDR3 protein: CASSLGSSRDEQFF; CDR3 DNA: TGTGCCAGCAGCCTCGGGTCCAGTCGGGATGAGCAGTTCTTC
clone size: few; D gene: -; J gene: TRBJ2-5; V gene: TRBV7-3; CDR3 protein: CASSFAGGEEQYF; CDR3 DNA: TGTGCCAGCAGCTTCGCGGGTGGGGAGGAGCAGTACTTC
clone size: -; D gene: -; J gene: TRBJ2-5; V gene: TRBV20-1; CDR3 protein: CSARGMGETQYF; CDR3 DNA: TGCAGTGCTAGAGGAATGGGAGAGACCCAGTACTTC